The rows below give T cell receptor beta chains drawn from one sample of a study of cytomegalovirus exposure and HLA in healthy donors. Repertoires were generated with immunoSEQ multiplex PCR, while TCRdb's copy carries only in-frame clones and drops some. The sample has around 130,000 clones, around 85% seen once. Sequencing was performed on PBMCs. The receptors stem from a woman under 40 in good health and CMV-seronegative. Both conserved end residues are part of each CDR3. D genes are given only for firm matches. For some rows the clone size is stated as once, few or many, or as a class when expanded; others skip it.

d_call: TRBD1; j_call: TRBJ1-5; clone_size: once; v_call: TRBV19; cdr3_nt: TGTGCCAGTAGTATAGAAGGGGGCCCATTCAATCAGCCCCAGCATTTT; cdr3_aa: CASSIEGGPFNQPQHF
d_call: .; j_call: TRBJ2-2; clone_size: .; v_call: TRBV7-9; cdr3_nt: TGTGCCAGCAGCTCCCTAGGACACCCCACCGGGGAGCTGTTTTTT; cdr3_aa: CASSSLGHPTGELFF
d_call: TRBD1; j_call: TRBJ2-1; clone_size: many; v_call: TRBV11-3; cdr3_nt: TGTGCCATCTCGACGGACAGGGGGCACAATGAGCAGTTCTTC; cdr3_aa: CAISTDRGHNEQFF
d_call: .; j_call: TRBJ1-2; clone_size: few; v_call: TRBV2; cdr3_nt: TGTGCCAGCAGCCACTTTTATGGCTACACCTTC; cdr3_aa: CASSHFYGYTF
d_call: TRBD1; j_call: TRBJ2-3; clone_size: .; v_call: TRBV6-4; cdr3_nt: TGTGCCAGCAGCCCGGGACAGGGGTTGACAGATACGCAGTATTTT; cdr3_aa: CASSPGQGLTDTQYF
d_call: TRBD1; j_call: TRBJ1-5; clone_size: .; v_call: TRBV15; cdr3_nt: TGTGCCACCAGCATCACAGGGGGGGGTCAGCCCCAGCATTTT; cdr3_aa: CATSITGGGQPQHF
d_call: TRBD2; j_call: TRBJ2-1; clone_size: many; v_call: TRBV7-2; cdr3_nt: TGTGCCAGCAGGGGACTAGCGGGGGACGACACCTACAATGAGCAGTTCTTC; cdr3_aa: CASRGLAGDDTYNEQFF
d_call: .; j_call: TRBJ2-5; clone_size: .; v_call: TRBV9; cdr3_nt: TGTGCCAGCAGCGTAGGGCTTTGGGAGACCCAGTACTTC; cdr3_aa: CASSVGLWETQYF
d_call: TRBD2; j_call: TRBJ2-5; clone_size: .; v_call: TRBV19; cdr3_nt: TGTGCCAGTAGTATAGACGGAGCGGGGGAGGAGACCCAGTACTTC; cdr3_aa: CASSIDGAGEETQYF
d_call: .; j_call: TRBJ2-1; clone_size: .; v_call: TRBV27; cdr3_nt: TGTGCCACAGGGTGGGGGCCGACCAATGAGCAGTTCTTC; cdr3_aa: CATGWGPTNEQFF
d_call: TRBD1; j_call: TRBJ2-5; clone_size: .; v_call: TRBV7-9; cdr3_nt: TGTGCCAGCAGGGACAGGAGCCAAGAGACCCAGTACTTC; cdr3_aa: CASRDRSQETQYF
d_call: .; j_call: TRBJ2-3; clone_size: few; v_call: TRBV11-2; cdr3_nt: TGTGCCAGCAGCTTAGTGGGCAGGGGGGCAGATACGCAGTATTTT; cdr3_aa: CASSLVGRGADTQYF
d_call: .; j_call: TRBJ2-3; clone_size: many; v_call: TRBV30; cdr3_nt: TGTGCCTGGAGCCTGGGACAAAGCACAGATACGCAGTATTTT; cdr3_aa: CAWSLGQSTDTQYF
d_call: .; j_call: TRBJ2-7; clone_size: .; v_call: TRBV4-2; cdr3_nt: TGTGCCAGCAGCCAAGAGGCGGGTGGGGGGGCCGGTCAGCCCATGCAGCAGTACTTC; cdr3_aa: CASSQEAGGGAGQPMQQYF
d_call: .; j_call: TRBJ2-1; clone_size: .; v_call: TRBV6-1; cdr3_nt: TGTGCCAGCAGTGAAAGTGGCCTCATGGTGTTCTTC; cdr3_aa: CASSESGLMVFF
d_call: .; j_call: TRBJ1-1; clone_size: .; v_call: TRBV19; cdr3_nt: TGTGCCAGTAGTGGGTGGCAGGGTGACACTGAAGCTTTCTTT; cdr3_aa: CASSGWQGDTEAFF
d_call: .; j_call: TRBJ2-5; clone_size: .; v_call: TRBV10-1; cdr3_nt: TGCGCCAGCAGTCCGCGGGGACGAGGGGAGACCCAGTACTTC; cdr3_aa: CASSPRGRGETQYF
d_call: .; j_call: TRBJ2-5; clone_size: .; v_call: TRBV6-1; cdr3_nt: TGTGCCAGCAATTTGGACAACTCCCAAGAGACCCAGTACTTC; cdr3_aa: CASNLDNSQETQYF
d_call: TRBD1; j_call: TRBJ2-2; clone_size: .; v_call: TRBV7-6; cdr3_nt: TGTGCCAGCAGCAACGGGACAGGGATCACGAACACCGGGGAGCTGTTTTTT; cdr3_aa: CASSNGTGITNTGELFF
d_call: .; j_call: TRBJ2-7; clone_size: .; v_call: TRBV9; cdr3_nt: TGTGCCAGCAGCGTAGCTTACGGGTCCTACGAGCAGTACTTC; cdr3_aa: CASSVAYGSYEQYF
d_call: .; j_call: TRBJ1-5; clone_size: .; v_call: TRBV2; cdr3_nt: TGTGCCAGCAGAACTGGCAGGGAAGGTTTCGGCAATCAGCCCCAGCATTTT; cdr3_aa: CASRTGREGFGNQPQHF
d_call: .; j_call: TRBJ2-7; clone_size: .; v_call: TRBV12-5; cdr3_nt: TGTGCTAGTGGTTTGTCCCCGGGCGGGGATAGATACGAGCAGTACTTC; cdr3_aa: CASGLSPGGDRYEQYF
d_call: TRBD1; j_call: TRBJ2-7; clone_size: .; v_call: TRBV7-2; cdr3_nt: TGTGCCAGCAGCTTAGTTGGGACAGCTACGTCCTACGAGCAGTACTTC; cdr3_aa: CASSLVGTATSYEQYF
d_call: TRBD2; j_call: TRBJ2-5; clone_size: .; v_call: TRBV5-1; cdr3_nt: TGCGCCAGCCACCCAAGCGGGGGGGTTGGAGAGACCCAGTACTTC; cdr3_aa: CASHPSGGVGETQYF
d_call: .; j_call: TRBJ1-6; clone_size: once; v_call: TRBV2; cdr3_nt: TGTGCCAGCAGTGAGGAGGTTTGGAATTCACCCCTCCACTTT; cdr3_aa: CASSEEVWNSPLHF
d_call: TRBD1; j_call: TRBJ2-5; clone_size: .; v_call: TRBV6-1; cdr3_nt: TGTGCCAGCAGTGGTGGGGACAGGTTCGGGTACCAAGAGACCCAGTACTTC; cdr3_aa: CASSGGDRFGYQETQYF
d_call: TRBD1; j_call: TRBJ1-3; clone_size: .; v_call: TRBV2; cdr3_nt: TGTGCCAGCAGTGAAAGTCAGGGGGCTATTTCTGGAAACACCATATATTTT; cdr3_aa: CASSESQGAISGNTIYF
d_call: .; j_call: TRBJ2-7; clone_size: once; v_call: TRBV5-8; cdr3_nt: TGTGCCAGCAGCTTGGAGCGTACGGTAGGGGCCAGGAGCTCCTACGAGCAGTACTTC; cdr3_aa: CASSLERTVGARSSYEQYF
d_call: .; j_call: TRBJ2-3; clone_size: .; v_call: TRBV2; cdr3_nt: TGTGCCAGCAAACGTGGACAGAGTAAAAGCACAGATACGCAGTATTTT; cdr3_aa: CASKRGQSKSTDTQYF
d_call: TRBD1; j_call: TRBJ2-7; clone_size: .; v_call: TRBV7-8; cdr3_nt: TGTGCCAGCAGCTTACTACAGGGGAAGGGCGAGCAGTACTTC; cdr3_aa: CASSLLQGKGEQYF